This T cell receptor (beta chain) derives from a study of identical twins. On this clonotype itself: Its antigen is as yet unknown.

MiXCR, run by TCRdb on the 5' RACE reads, gives a single entry per CDR3 protein. The sample lists approximately 240,000 distinct CDR3 sequences, over 11% occurring once. Study observations and caveats: Weaker excess sharing between twins was seen in beta out-of-frame sequences.

Sequenced: memory (CD45RO+) T cells sorted from blood. This receptor was taken from a woman between 18 and 30 years old in good health.

The CDR3 sequence: CSVQQGGNQPQHF. The CDR3 bases are TGCAGCGTACAGCAGGGAGGCAATCAGCCCCAGCATTTT. The chain employs TRBV29-1 and TRBJ1-5, with a weak D call TRBD1 (5 bases). V lost 6 bases to trimming and J lost 2 bases, with 11 bases between them. The germline gives CDR1 SQVTM, CDR2 ANQGSEA. The length of the CDR3 is 13 residues.